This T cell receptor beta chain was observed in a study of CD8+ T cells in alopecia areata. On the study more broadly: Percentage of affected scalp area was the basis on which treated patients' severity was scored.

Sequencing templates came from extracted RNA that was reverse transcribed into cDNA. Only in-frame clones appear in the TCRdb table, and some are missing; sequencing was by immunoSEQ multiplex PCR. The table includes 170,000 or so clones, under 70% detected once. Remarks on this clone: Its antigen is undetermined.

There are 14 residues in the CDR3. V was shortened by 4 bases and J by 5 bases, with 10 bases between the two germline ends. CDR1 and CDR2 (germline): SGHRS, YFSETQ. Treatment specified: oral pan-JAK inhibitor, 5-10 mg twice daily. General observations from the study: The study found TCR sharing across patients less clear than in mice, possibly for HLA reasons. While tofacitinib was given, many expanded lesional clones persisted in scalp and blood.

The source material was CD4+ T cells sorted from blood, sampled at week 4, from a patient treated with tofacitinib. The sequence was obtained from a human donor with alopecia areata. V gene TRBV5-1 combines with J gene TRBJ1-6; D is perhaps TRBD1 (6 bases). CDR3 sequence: CASSGGQDNSPLHF. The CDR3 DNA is TGCGCCAGCAGCGGGGGACAAGATAATTCACCCCTCCACTTT.